The 13 T cell receptor beta chains in this list originate from one sample, sequenced in a study of blood T cell repertoires in COVID-19. The protocol was immunoSEQ multiplex PCR, while the TCRdb copy is restricted to in-frame clones and leaves out a portion. The table shows just over 95,000 clones, with 75% to 85% occurring only once. Sequenced input: peripheral blood. The receptors were gathered from a man aged 60-69 years with acute or convalescent COVID-19.

This rearrangement joins TRBV14 to TRBJ1-5; D is unclear. Germline assignment: CDR1 SGHDN and CDR2 FVKESK. Between the trimmed V and J ends, which lost 1 base and 5 bases, there was a span of 15 bases. The CDR3 consists of 16 residues. The CDR3 DNA follows: TGTGCCAGCAGCCAAGGGGAGGGATTCGCGGATCAGCCCCAGCATTTT. This translates into CASSQGEGFADQPQHF.

The chain employs TRBV21-1 and TRBJ2-7; the table's D call TRBD1 went unverified against the DNA. TRBV21-1 is listed as a pseudogene. This CDR3 is built from 15 residues. The CDR3 DNA follows: TGTGCCAGCAATTGGAGACAGGGGGCCCTCTACGAGCAGTACGTC. It specifies CASNWRQGALYEQYV.

The V and J genes are TRBV19 and TRBJ2-2, with 10 bases lining up with TRBD2. CDR1 is LNHDA and CDR2 is SQIVND in the germline V gene (reference sequence). This CDR3 is 17 amino acids long. J gave up 0 bases and V 5 bases, and 6 bases lay outside the gene matches. CDR3 nucleotide sequence: TGTGCCAGTAGTCTCTCCGGACTAGCGGCGAACACCGGGGAGCTGTTTTTT. This codes for CASSLSGLAANTGELFF.

The CDR3 protein is CASSFAVGTVYEQYF. As DNA, the CDR3 is TGTGCCAGCAGCTTTGCCGTAGGGACAGTCTACGAGCAGTACTTC. This chain joins TRBV11-3 and TRBJ2-7; 7 bases are a match to TRBD1. V shed 3 bases, J shed 3 bases, and the junction held 8 bases outside the gene matches. The germline V gene encodes CDR1 SGHNT and CDR2 YENEEA. CDR3 length: 15 amino acids.

The chain employs TRBV5-1 and TRBJ1-1, with 9 bases aligning to TRBD1. From germline, CDR1 is SGHRS and CDR2 YFSETQ. Losses at the gene ends were 4 bases for V and 0 bases for J; bases not matched to a gene: 7. This CDR3 region has 16 residues. The CDR3 nucleotides are TGCGCCAGCAGCCTCGGGACAGGGAGGGTGAACACTGAAGCTTTCTTT. This sequence encodes CASSLGTGRVNTEAFF.

The chain's CDR3 is CASSASIGQGNYYGYTF. The DNA for the CDR3 is TGTGCCAGCAGCGCAAGCATAGGGCAGGGTAATTACTATGGCTACACCTTC. The rearrangement joins TRBV7-8 to TRBJ1-2; possibly TRBD1 for D (5 bases). Germline V gene sequence: CDR1 SGHVS, CDR2 FQNEAQ. V lost 5 bases and J lost 3, with 22 bases in between. The length of the CDR3 is 17 residues.

The V gene is TRBV2, the J gene TRBJ1-1; D possibly corresponds to TRBD1 (6 bases). V lost 5 bases, J lost 7 bases, and 8 bases lay in between. This CDR3 is built from 11 residues. The germline V gene encodes CDR1 SNHLY and CDR2 FYNNEI. CDR3 region: CASSRQVEAFF. CDR3 nucleotides: TGTGCCAGCAGTCGACAGGTTGAAGCTTTCTTT.

The chain employs TRBV4-1 and TRBJ2-2; 10 bases line up with TRBD1. From germline, CDR1 is MGHRA and CDR2 YSYEKL. The ends lost 1 base at V and 7 bases at J; junction bases unmatched: 9. The CDR3 extends over 17 amino acids. The CDR3 coding sequence is TGCGCCAGCAGCCAAGGGTATACCGGGACAGGGGACGGGGAGCTGTTTTTT. Amino acids: CASSQGYTGTGDGELFF.

The chain uses TRBV5-1 and TRBJ1-1; D might be TRBD1 (6 bases). CDR1 and CDR2 from the germline V gene are SGHRS and YFSETQ. The CDR3 totals 15 residues. V shed 1 base and J shed 0 bases, with 10 bases lying between them. The CDR3: CASSLMQGMNTEAFF. The CDR3 coding sequence is TGCGCCAGCAGCTTGATGCAGGGGATGAACACTGAAGCTTTCTTT.

The J gene is TRBJ2-7, the V gene TRBV14; TRBD1 matches at 8 bases. After removal of 4 bases from V and 0 bases from J, the junction contained 8 bases not matched to a gene. Germline V gene sequence: CDR1 SGHDN, CDR2 FVKESK. The CDR3 runs to 16 residues. CDR3 bases: TGTGCCAGCAGCCCCTTTCCGGGACAGGCCTCCTACGAGCAGTACTTC. This translates into CASSPFPGQASYEQYF.

The genes are TRBV5-6 and TRBJ2-1, with 11 bases matching TRBD1. The CDR3 sequence is 19 residues long. The junction had 12 bases not matched to a gene; V was cut back by 4 bases and J by 0 bases. Germline lookup yields CDR1 SGHDT and CDR2 YYEEEE. The CDR3 sequence is CASSLRGQGGLNSYNEQFF. The CDR3 region has the DNA TGTGCCAGCAGCCTTAGGGGACAGGGGGGCTTAAACTCCTACAATGAGCAGTTCTTC.

J is TRBJ1-1 and V is TRBV9, with a tentative D call TRBD1 (6 bases). The germline gives CDR1 SGDLS, CDR2 YYNGEE. The CDR3 totals 15 residues. Trimming took off 4 bases at V and 4 bases at J, with 17 bases between the two ends. DNA for the CDR3: TGTGCCAGCAGCCCAAGACAGGAGTATATCACTGAAGCTTTCTTT. It codes for CASSPRQEYITEAFF.

The chain uses TRBV4-1 and TRBJ2-5, with 14 bases matching TRBD2. The CDR3 has 16 amino acids. Germline loops: CDR1 MGHRA, CDR2 YSYEKL. V shed 3 bases and J 3 bases; nucleotides not matched to a gene: 3. CDR3: CASSHMGLAGEETQYF. Here the CDR3 DNA reads TGCGCCAGCAGCCATATGGGACTAGCGGGGGAAGAGACCCAGTACTTC.